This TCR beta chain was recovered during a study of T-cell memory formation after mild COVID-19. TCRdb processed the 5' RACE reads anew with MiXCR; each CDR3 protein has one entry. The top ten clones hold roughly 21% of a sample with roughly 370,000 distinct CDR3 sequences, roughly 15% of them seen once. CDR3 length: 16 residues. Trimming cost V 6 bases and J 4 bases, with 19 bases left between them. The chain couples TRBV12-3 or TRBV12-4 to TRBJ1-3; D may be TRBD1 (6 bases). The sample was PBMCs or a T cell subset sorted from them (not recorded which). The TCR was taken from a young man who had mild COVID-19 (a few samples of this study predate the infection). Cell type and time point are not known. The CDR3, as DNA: TGTGCCAGCAGACGAACAATCAGGGGAGGCGGAAACACCATATATTTT. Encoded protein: CASRRTIRGGGNTIYF.